This T cell receptor beta chain appears in the sequencing data of a study of T cells after yellow fever vaccination. A universal primer site and UMIs were added as TCR cDNA was made by 5'RACE template switching. MiXCR, applied by TCRdb to the 5' RACE reads, yields one record per CDR3 protein. The repertoire holds hundreds of thousands of distinct CDR3 sequences, with approximately 16% as singletons. The study, taken as a whole, reports: A large majority of primary-vaccination clones showed up again after the booster (approximately 95% CD4, around 88% CD8).

The germline V gene has CDR1 MNHEY and CDR2 SVGEGT. CDR3 length: 14 residues. Trimming removed 4 bases from V and 5 bases from J, with 14 bases in between. Comments on this clonotype: Its target is not known.

The chain recombines TRBV6-2 or TRBV6-3 with TRBJ1-1; possible D gene TRBD1, 5 bases. The sequencing here drew on PBMCs, taken 5 days after the first yellow fever vaccination. The sequence was obtained from a man aged 18-30 years who received the YFV17D yellow fever vaccine. DNA for the CDR3: TGTGCCAGCAGTTCCGTCCGAGGGGCGACTGAAGCTTTCTTT. As protein: CASSSVRGATEAFF.